This section outlines one TCR beta chain sequence together with its context. Source study methods: Reference gene primer amplification gave nucleated cell count estimates. Assay: immunoSEQ multiplex PCR; the TCRdb copy retains only in-frame clones and omits some. That table gives V, J and clone size, and the DNA gave D and trimming. The top ten clones hold roughly 6% of a sample with more than 200,000 clones, approximately 88% of them seen once. The sample originates from a study of blood T cell repertoires in COVID-19. Study-level information: Samples came from the United States, Italy and Spain, spanning acute and convalescent COVID-19.

The Seattle site enrolled patients during active infection and followed them longitudinally. This TCR derives from a woman younger than 45 with COVID-19, enrolled during active disease. The sequenced sample consisted of peripheral blood.

The CDR3 is CASGYHRDLAEGTDTQYF. DNA of the CDR3: TGTGCTAGTGGTTATCACAGGGACCTAGCCGAGGGCACAGATACGCAGTATTTT. The V and J genes are TRBV12-5 and TRBJ2-3; tentatively, D is TRBD1 (6 bases). CDR1 LGHNT and CDR2 FRNRAP come from the germline V gene. The CDR3 is made up of 18 amino acids. V was trimmed by 4 bases and J by 1 base, leaving 21 bases between them.